The 28 T cell receptor beta chains given below trace back to one sample, sequenced in a study of blood T cell repertoires in COVID-19 (dated by TCRdb to 2020 to 2021). The receptor library was made with the immunoSEQ multiplex PCR assay. What TCRdb holds here is the immuneACCESS table cut down to in-frame rearrangements. Part of the clones is not present; checked against another copy, under half of the missing clones reflect an unresolved V gene, and the others are unexplained. This sample is represented by 11,000 to 15,000 clones; roughly 89% of them were singletons. The ten most abundant clones make up around 5% of the sample. The sequencing input was peripheral blood. These receptors all come from a human donor in a cohort sampled during active COVID-19.

The J gene is TRBJ1-3, the V gene TRBV5-4; 8 nucleotides line up with TRBD1. The V and J ends lost 1 base and 0 bases, in that order; junction bases with no gene match: 3. This CDR3 is built from 16 residues. In germline, CDR1 is SGHNT, CDR2 YYREEE (reference sequence). The CDR3 protein is CASSLQGTGSGNTIYF. The CDR3, as DNA: TGTGCCAGCAGCTTGCAGGGGACAGGCTCTGGAAACACCATATATTTT.

The gene calls are TRBV28 and TRBJ1-6; 9 bases are a match to TRBD1. The CDR3 covers 15 residues. CDR1 is MDHEN and CDR2 is SYDVKM in the germline V gene. The ends lost 4 bases at V and 10 bases at J; junction bases unmatched: 8. The CDR3 region has the DNA TGTGCCAGCAGTTATGGGACAGGGAGGGGATCACCCCTCCACTTT. Translating gives CASSYGTGRGSPLHF.

The CDR3 loop reads CASSQARTGSLNEQFF. In DNA, the CDR3 is TGCGCCAGCAGCCAAGCCCGGACAGGGTCTCTCAATGAGCAGTTCTTC. V gene TRBV4-1 combines with J gene TRBJ2-1; 8 positions agree with TRBD1. Trimming removed 1 base from V and 6 bases from J; junction bases left unmatched: 8. Germline V gene data show CDR1 as MGHRA and CDR2 as YSYEKL. This CDR3 comprises 16 residues.

CDR3 sequence reads: CASSLSGGFGSYEQYF. The CDR3 nucleotides are TGTGCCAGCAGTTTATCAGGAGGGTTTGGTTCCTACGAGCAGTACTTC. The gene calls are TRBV27 and TRBJ2-7; tentative D call: TRBD2 (6 bases). CDR3 length: 16 residues. Germline V lookup: CDR1 MNHEY, CDR2 SMNVEV (reference sequence). The germline V and J ends were trimmed by 0 bases and 1 base, with 13 bases remaining between them.

V is TRBV15 and J is TRBJ2-5, with 12 bases lining up with TRBD2. Germline V gene sequence: CDR1 LNHNV, CDR2 YYDKDF (reference sequence). The CDR3 consists of 14 residues. V lost 5 bases and J lost 5; bases outside the gene matches: 3. The CDR3 here is CATSRLAGGETQYF. The CDR3 nucleotides are TGTGCCACCAGCCGCCTAGCGGGGGGGGAGACCCAGTACTTC. The full variable domain, completed using reference TRBV15 and TRBJ2-5, is DAMVIQNPRYQVTQFGKPVTLSCSQTLNHNVMYWYQQKSSQAPKLLFHYYDKDFNNEADTPDNFQSRRPNTSFCFLDIRSPGLGDTAMYLCATSRLAGGETQYFGPGTRLLVL.

V and J are TRBV7-2 and TRBJ1-1, with D maybe TRBD1 (6 bases). Trimming took off 0 bases at V and 0 bases at J, with 8 bases between the two ends. CDR3 length equals 15 residues. Germline values: CDR1 SGHTA, CDR2 FQGNSA. CDR3 nucleotide sequence: TGTGCCAGCAGCTTAGCGACAGGATTGAACACTGAAGCTTTCTTT. Its protein is CASSLATGLNTEAFF.

The gene calls are TRBV11-2 and TRBJ2-7, with TRBD2 identical over 13 bases. This CDR3 comprises 16 residues. Looked up from germline, CDR1 is SGHAT and CDR2 is FQNNGV. The junction had 11 bases not matched to a gene; V was cut back by 5 bases and J by 7 bases. CDR3 sequence reads: CASSRTQLAGGGEQYF. The CDR3 DNA is TGTGCCAGCAGCCGCACCCAACTAGCGGGAGGGGGGGAGCAGTACTTC.

CDR3 protein: CASSLSGTLTEAFF. The CDR3 coding sequence is TGTGCCAGCAGCCTTTCCGGGACATTAACTGAAGCTTTCTTT. This chain connects TRBV6-5 to TRBJ1-1; D perhaps matches TRBD1 (6 bases). This CDR3 contains 14 residues. Germline-derived CDR1 and CDR2 are MNHEY and SVGAGI. Trimming stripped 6 bases from V and 5 bases from J, with 16 bases between.

The CDR3 DNA reads as TGTGCCACCAGTGATTTGGAACATTGGGACAGGGAGGCAAACTACGAGCAGTACTTC. This translates into CATSDLEHWDREANYEQYF. The genes are TRBV24-1 and TRBJ2-7; the match to TRBD1 covers 9 bases. Germline values: CDR1 KGHDR, CDR2 SFDVKD. The V segment lost 0 bases and the J segment 3 bases; nucleotides outside the gene matches: 14. The length of the CDR3 is 19 residues.

The V call is TRBV28, the J call TRBJ2-1; the match to TRBD2 covers 11 bases. Unmatched junction bases numbered 12, after V lost 7 bases and J lost 1 base. Germline assignment: CDR1 MDHEN and CDR2 SYDVKM. This CDR3 region has 18 residues. CDR3 in amino acids: CASTLGGLAGGSYNEQFF. The CDR3 nucleotides read TGTGCCAGCACCCTAGGTGGTCTAGCGGGAGGTTCCTACAATGAGCAGTTCTTC. The variable domain in full, with the rest retrieved from reference TRBV28 and TRBJ2-1, is DVKVTQSSRYLVKRTGEKVFLECVQDMDHENMFWYRQDPGLGLRLIYFSYDVKMKEKGDIPEGYSVSREKKERFSLILESASTNQTSMYLCASTLGGLAGGSYNEQFFGPGTRLTVL.

The rearrangement links TRBV12-2 to TRBJ1-5. TRBV12-2 is annotated as a pseudogene. The CDR3 contains 20 residues. The CDR3: CASRFYAGIVSLGSNQPQHF. The DNA of the CDR3 is TGTGCAAGTCGCTTCTATGCCGGGATCGTGTCTTTGGGAAGCAATCAGCCCCAGCATTTT.

This clone was seen a single time. The genes are TRBV6-5 and TRBJ2-2; 11 nucleotides line up with TRBD1. The CDR3 length is 14 residues. Trimming cost V 6 bases and J 5 bases; bases outside gene matches: 2. Germline CDR1 MNHEY, CDR2 SVGAGI. The CDR3 region is CASSRDRGTGELFF. CDR3 DNA: TGTGCCAGCAGCCGGGACAGGGGGACCGGGGAGCTGTTTTTT.

This clone was counted a few times. The rearrangement links TRBV7-9 to TRBJ2-1, with 11 bases that match TRBD2. V trimming: 3 bases; J trimming: 7 bases; junction bases outside the gene matches: 5. From germline, CDR1 is SEHNR and CDR2 FQNEAQ (reference sequence). The CDR3 has 15 residues. CDR3 sequence (DNA): TGTGCCAGCAGCTTGGCGACTAGCGGGGTAAATGAGCAGTTCTTC. Encoded protein: CASSLATSGVNEQFF.

The CDR3 DNA is TGTGCCAGCAGTCACGGACTAGCGGCCTACAATGAGCAGTTCTTC. Translated, it gives CASSHGLAAYNEQFF. This sequence joins TRBV27 and TRBJ2-1, with 10 nucleotides matching TRBD2. V lost 5 bases and J lost 2; bases outside the gene matches: 3. The CDR3 length is 15 residues. Germline CDR1 reads MNHEY; CDR2 reads SMNVEV (reference sequence).

The chain employs TRBV7-2 and TRBJ1-1; D possibly corresponds to TRBD1 (5 bases). The CDR3 is 16 residues long. CDR1 and CDR2 from the germline V gene are SGHTA and FQGNSA. The V end lost 4 bases, the J end lost 5 bases, and 20 bases lay between the germline ends. The CDR3 nucleotides are TGTGCCAGCAGCTCGTTAGGGGCAGAATCCGGGACTGAAGCTTTCTTT. As protein: CASSSLGAESGTEAFF.

This rearrangement joins TRBV19 to TRBJ2-7, with 8 positions matching TRBD1. With 3 bases clipped from V and 1 base from J, the junction kept 2 bases outside the gene matches. The CDR3 totals 14 residues. CDR1 and CDR2 (germline): LNHDA, SQIVND (reference sequence). The CDR3 reads CASSIQGASYEQYF. CDR3 nucleotides: TGTGCCAGTAGTATTCAGGGGGCGTCCTACGAGCAGTACTTC.

This clone is a singleton in its sample. The chain joins TRBV19 to TRBJ1-4; 7 positions match TRBD1. The V gene's germline CDR1 is LNHDA and CDR2 SQIVND (reference sequence). Trimming took 5 bases from V and 7 from J; bases not matched to a gene: 7. The CDR3 consists of 14 residues. CDR3 DNA: TGTGCCAGTAGTCCCAACAGGGGTGGTGAAAAACTGTTTTTT. As protein: CASSPNRGGEKLFF.

The chain is built from TRBV19 and TRBJ2-1, with 7 nucleotides matching TRBD2. CDR1 is LNHDA and CDR2 is SQIVND in the germline V gene (reference sequence). The trim removed 6 bases at V and 8 bases at J, leaving 7 bases unmatched. The CDR3 is made up of 13 amino acids. The CDR3 here is CASRRGGAHEQFF. The CDR3 nucleotides are TGTGCCAGTAGGCGCGGGGGTGCCCATGAGCAGTTCTTC.

The chain employs TRBV10-2 and TRBJ2-3, with 8 bases that match TRBD1. CDR1 is WSHSY, CDR2 SAAADI, per germline. The CDR3 is 15 amino acids. The V gene end was trimmed by 3 bases and the J gene end by 1 base; junction bases not matched to a gene: 3. CDR3 DNA sequence: TGCGCCAGCAGTGACTGGGGACAGGGCACAGATACGCAGTATTTT. It codes for CASSDWGQGTDTQYF.

The chain recombines TRBV28 with TRBJ1-2; the D is unclear. Germline assignment: CDR1 MDHEN and CDR2 SYDVKM. V lost 10 bases and J 8 bases, leaving 14 bases between the germline ends. The CDR3 contains 11 residues. CDR3 in DNA: TGTGCCATCCGTGATCTAGAGGGCTACACCTTC. This gives the protein CAIRDLEGYTF.

The chain joins TRBV5-6 to TRBJ2-5, with D possibly TRBD1 on 5 matching bases. The germline V and J ends were trimmed by 2 bases and 1 base, with 6 bases remaining between them. Germline CDR1 SGHDT, CDR2 YYEEEE. The CDR3 is 13 amino acids. The CDR3 DNA is TGTGCCAGCAGCTTAGGGGCCCAAGAGACCCAGTACTTC. It is translated as CASSLGAQETQYF. Together with reference TRBV5-6 and TRBJ2-5, the CDR3 gives the full variable domain: DAGVTQSPTHLIKTRGQQVTLRCSPKSGHDTVSWYQQALGQGPQFIFQYYEEEERQRGNFPDRFSGHQFPNYSSELNVNALLLGDSALYLCASSLGAQETQYFGPGTRLLVL.

The rearrangement joins TRBV6-5 to TRBJ2-7; 7 positions agree with TRBD2. There are 16 residues in the CDR3. V lost 2 bases and J lost 4; bases outside the gene matches: 11. Germline CDR1 reads MNHEY; CDR2 reads SVGAGI. The CDR3: CASSYGGGGGGYEQYF. CDR3 coding DNA: TGTGCCAGCAGTTACGGGGGAGGTGGCGGGGGATACGAGCAGTACTTC.

This clone was detected only once. The chain joins TRBV20-1 to TRBJ1-1; possible D gene TRBD1, 5 bases. Germline V lookup: CDR1 DFQATT, CDR2 SNEGSKA (reference sequence). V was trimmed by 3 bases and J by 2 bases, leaving 13 bases between them. The CDR3 is 14 amino acids. CDR3 residues: CSASHRTVNTEAFF. The CDR3 DNA sequence: TGCAGTGCTAGTCACAGGACGGTTAACACTGAAGCTTTCTTT.

The chain combines TRBV5-1 with TRBJ2-4; 7 nucleotides match TRBD2. This CDR3 has 14 residues. The germline gives CDR1 SGHRS, CDR2 YFSETQ. Trimming cost V 1 base and J 7 bases; bases outside gene matches: 5. As DNA, the CDR3 is TGCGCCAGCAGCTTGACGGGGGAGGGGAACATTCAGTACTTC. Translated, it gives CASSLTGEGNIQYF.

About this clone: Germline is not matched at one junction end, which may reflect a read error. The chain is built from TRBV28 and TRBJ2-7; D gene unclear. Germline values: CDR1 MDHEN, CDR2 SYDVKM. The CDR3 sequence is 11 residues long. This chain's CDR3 is CASSLSFEQYF. CDR3 DNA sequence: TGTGCCAGCAGTTTATCCTTCGAGCAGTACTTC.

This chain uses TRBV10-3 with TRBJ2-3, with 7 bases that match TRBD1. V shed 4 bases and J 0 bases; nucleotides not matched to a gene: 7. CDR1 and CDR2 from the germline V gene are ENHRY and SYGVKD. CDR3 size: 16 residues. The CDR3 sequence is CAISATGQSSTDTQYF. CDR3 in DNA: TGTGCCATCAGTGCTACGGGACAGTCTAGCACAGATACGCAGTATTTT.

Only one count was recorded for this clone. The CDR3 bases are TGTGCCTGGAGTGACAGGGGCCAAATACCCCTCCACTTT. This encodes CAWSDRGQIPLHF. The V call is TRBV30, the J call TRBJ1-6; 7 bases map to TRBD1. Germline loops: CDR1 GTSNPN, CDR2 SVGIG (reference sequence). J lost 12 bases, V lost 1 base, and 6 bases had no gene match. This CDR3 region has 13 residues.

The V call is TRBV6-5, the J call TRBJ2-5; possibly TRBD2 for D (5 bases). CDR1 MNHEY and CDR2 SVGAGI come from the germline V gene. V lost 3 bases, J lost 7 bases, and 9 bases lay in between. The CDR3 spans 12 residues. CDR3 nucleotides: TGTGCCAGCAGTTATCCCGAGGGGACCCAGTACTTC. It translates to CASSYPEGTQYF.